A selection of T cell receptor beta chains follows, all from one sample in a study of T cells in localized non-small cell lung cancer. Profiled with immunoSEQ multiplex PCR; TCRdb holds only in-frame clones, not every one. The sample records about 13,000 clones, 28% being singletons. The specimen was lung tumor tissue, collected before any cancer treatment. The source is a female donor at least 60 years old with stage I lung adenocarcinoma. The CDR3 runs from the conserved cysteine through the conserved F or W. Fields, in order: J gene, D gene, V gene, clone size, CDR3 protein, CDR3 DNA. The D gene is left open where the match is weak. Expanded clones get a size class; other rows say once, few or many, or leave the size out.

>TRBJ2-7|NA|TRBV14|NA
CASSHSAGYLSYEQYF
TGTGCCAGCAGCCACTCAGCGGGTTACTTATCCTACGAGCAGTACTTC
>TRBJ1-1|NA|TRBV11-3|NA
CASTLGGAGTEAFF
TGTGCCAGCACCCTGGGGGGTGCAGGGACTGAAGCTTTCTTT
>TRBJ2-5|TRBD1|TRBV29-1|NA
CSVDRGGGTQYF
TGCAGCGTTGACCGAGGGGGCGGGACCCAGTACTTC
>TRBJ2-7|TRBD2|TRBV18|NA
CASSPILAGGSYEQYF
TGTGCCAGCTCCCCCATACTAGCGGGGGGCTCCTACGAGCAGTACTTC
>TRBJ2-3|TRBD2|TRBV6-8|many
CASSGTSGGFPTDTQYF
TGTGCCAGCAGTGGGACTAGCGGGGGGTTCCCCACAGATACGCAGTATTTT
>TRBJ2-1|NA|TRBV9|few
CASSPLGSNEQFF
TGTGCCAGCAGCCCCCTAGGAAGCAATGAGCAGTTCTTC
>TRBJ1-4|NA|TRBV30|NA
CAWSKGTNEKLFF
TGTGCCTGGAGTAAGGGGACTAATGAAAAACTGTTTTTT
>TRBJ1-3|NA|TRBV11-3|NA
CASSFAGWGDTIYF
TGTGCCAGCAGCTTTGCGGGCTGGGGGGACACCATATATTTT
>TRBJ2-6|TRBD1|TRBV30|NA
CAWSAEWTGPAGANVLTF
TGTGCCTGGAGTGCCGAATGGACAGGGCCGGCTGGGGCCAACGTCCTGACTTTC
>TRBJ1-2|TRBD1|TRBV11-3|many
CASSLGSRTGVGGYTF
TGTGCCAGCAGCCTAGGGTCTCGGACAGGGGTTGGTGGCTACACCTTC
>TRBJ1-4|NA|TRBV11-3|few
CASSLVAGGGEKLFF
TGTGCCAGCAGCTTAGTTGCGGGGGGCGGTGAAAAACTGTTTTTT
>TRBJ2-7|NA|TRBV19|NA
CASSISAAYEQYF
TGTGCCAGTAGTATTTCCGCGGCATACGAGCAGTACTTC
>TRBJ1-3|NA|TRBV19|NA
CASSIDSGGQVSGNTIYF
TGTGCCAGTAGTATAGATTCTGGGGGCCAGGTCTCTGGAAACACCATATATTTT
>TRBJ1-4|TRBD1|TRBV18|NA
CASSPATGTGRGKLFF
TGTGCCAGCTCACCAGCGACCGGGACAGGGAGGGGAAAACTGTTTTTT
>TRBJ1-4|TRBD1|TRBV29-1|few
CSVTGGSEKLFF
TGCAGCGTTACAGGGGGATCCGAAAAACTGTTTTTT
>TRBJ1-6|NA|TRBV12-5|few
CASGFSTETYNSPLHF
TGTGCTAGTGGTTTTTCCACAGAGACCTATAATTCACCCCTCCACTTT
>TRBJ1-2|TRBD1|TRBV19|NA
CASSYRGQEAGYTF
TGTGCCAGTAGCTACAGGGGACAGGAGGCCGGCTACACCTTC
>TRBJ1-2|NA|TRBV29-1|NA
CSVEDPQRYYGYTF
TGCAGCGTTGAAGATCCACAGAGGTACTATGGCTACACCTTC
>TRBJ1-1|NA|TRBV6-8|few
CASSLGRGTEAFF
TGTGCCAGCAGTTTGGGACGCGGCACTGAAGCTTTCTTT
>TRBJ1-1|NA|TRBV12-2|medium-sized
CASRLSRHSRNTEAFF
TGTGCAAGTCGCTTATCCCGGCATAGCAGGAACACTGAAGCTTTCTTT
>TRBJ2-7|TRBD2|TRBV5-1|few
CASGPGLATSYEQYF
TGCGCCAGCGGACCGGGACTAGCGACTTCCTACGAGCAGTACTTC
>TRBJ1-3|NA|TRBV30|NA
CAWSEGISGNTIYF
TGTGCCTGGAGTGAGGGGATCTCGGGAAACACCATATATTTT
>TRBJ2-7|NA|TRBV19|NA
CASSTGSGQYF
TGTGCCAGTAGTACAGGGTCGGGGCAGTACTTC
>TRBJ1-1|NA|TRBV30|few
CAWIGAQVGTEAFF
TGTGCCTGGATAGGGGCCCAGGTGGGCACTGAAGCTTTCTTT
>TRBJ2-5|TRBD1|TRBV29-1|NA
CSVEDREETQYF
TGCAGCGTTGAGGACAGGGAAGAGACCCAGTACTTC
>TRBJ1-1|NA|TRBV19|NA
CASTESGVRTEAFF
TGTGCCAGTACCGAATCGGGAGTGCGGACTGAAGCTTTCTTT
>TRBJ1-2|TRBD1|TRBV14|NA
CASSLQGEHGYTF
TGTGCCAGCAGCCTGCAGGGGGAGCATGGCTACACCTTC
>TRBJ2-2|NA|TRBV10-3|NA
CAISESLPGELFF
TGTGCCATCAGTGAGTCTTTGCCCGGGGAGCTGTTTTTT
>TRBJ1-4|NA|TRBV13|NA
CASSLGWGGKLFF
TGTGCCAGCAGCTTAGGCTGGGGAGGAAAACTGTTTTTT
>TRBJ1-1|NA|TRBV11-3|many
CASSLGGRERGTEAFF
TGTGCCAGCAGCTTAGGTGGCAGGGAAAGGGGCACTGAAGCTTTCTTT
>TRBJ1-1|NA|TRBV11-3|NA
CASSLGPTDQNTEAFF
TGTGCCAGCAGCTTGGGACCGACAGATCAGAACACTGAAGCTTTCTTT
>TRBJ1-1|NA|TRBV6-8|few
CASSYGGRGNTEAFF
TGTGCCAGCAGTTACGGGGGCAGGGGGAACACTGAAGCTTTCTTT
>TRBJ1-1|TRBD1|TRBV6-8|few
CASSQGGGMNTEAFF
TGTGCCAGCAGTCAAGGGGGCGGGATGAACACTGAAGCTTTCTTT
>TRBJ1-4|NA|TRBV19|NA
CASSIQGSREKLFF
TGTGCCAGTAGTATTCAGGGGTCGAGGGAAAAACTGTTTTTT
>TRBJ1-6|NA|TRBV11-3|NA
CASSLVSGAGSPLHF
TGTGCCAGCAGCTTAGTTTCAGGAGCAGGTTCACCCCTCCACTTT
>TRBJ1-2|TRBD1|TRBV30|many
CAWSVKAGGGYTF
TGTGCCTGGAGTGTAAAGGCAGGGGGGGGCTACACCTTC
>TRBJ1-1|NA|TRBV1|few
CASSQGTAGNTEAFF
TGCGCCAGCAGCCAAGGGACAGCGGGGAACACTGAAGCTTTCTTT
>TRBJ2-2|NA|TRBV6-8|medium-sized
CASSGAGSNTGELFF
TGTGCCAGCAGTGGAGCGGGTTCGAACACCGGGGAGCTGTTTTTT
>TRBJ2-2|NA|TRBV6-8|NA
CASEGLTGELFF
TGTGCCAGCGAGGGTTTGACCGGGGAGCTGTTTTTT
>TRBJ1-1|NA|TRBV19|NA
CASRDMNTEAFF
TGTGCCAGCCGCGACATGAACACTGAAGCTTTCTTT
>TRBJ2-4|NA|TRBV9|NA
CASSLSGQNIQYF
TGTGCCAGCAGCCTCAGTGGACAGAACATTCAGTACTTC
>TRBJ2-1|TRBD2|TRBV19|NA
CASRSAGEGEQFF
TGTGCCAGTAGATCGGCGGGAGAAGGAGAGCAGTTCTTC
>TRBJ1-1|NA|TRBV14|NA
CASSQVSGRTEAFF
TGTGCCAGCAGCCAAGTGAGTGGACGCACTGAAGCTTTCTTT
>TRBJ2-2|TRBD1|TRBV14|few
CASSLGAAGGDTGELFF
TGTGCCAGCAGCCTCGGAGCGGCAGGGGGCGACACCGGGGAGCTGTTTTTT
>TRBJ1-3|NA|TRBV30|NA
CAWSRDGTSGNTIYF
TGTGCCTGGAGTCGGGACGGGACCTCTGGAAACACCATATATTTT
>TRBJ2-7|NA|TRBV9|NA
CASSWGTGDSEQYF
TGTGCCAGCAGCTGGGGGACGGGGGATTCCGAGCAGTACTTC
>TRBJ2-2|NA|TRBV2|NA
CASSEAAGRATGELFF
TGTGCCAGCAGTGAAGCAGCAGGAAGAGCCACCGGGGAGCTGTTTTTT
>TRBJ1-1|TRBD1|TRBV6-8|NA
CASSAYRGPSISEAFF
TGTGCCAGCAGTGCATACAGGGGACCGTCAATCTCTGAAGCTTTCTTT
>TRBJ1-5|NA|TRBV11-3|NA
CASSIPPSEVQPQHF
TGTGCCAGCAGCATCCCGCCCTCGGAAGTGCAGCCCCAGCATTTT
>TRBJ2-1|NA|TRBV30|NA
CAWSVQNEQFF
TGTGCCTGGAGTGTACAGAATGAGCAGTTCTTC
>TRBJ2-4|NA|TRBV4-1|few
CASSQASAKNIQYF
TGCGCCAGCAGCCAAGCGTCGGCCAAAAACATTCAGTACTTC